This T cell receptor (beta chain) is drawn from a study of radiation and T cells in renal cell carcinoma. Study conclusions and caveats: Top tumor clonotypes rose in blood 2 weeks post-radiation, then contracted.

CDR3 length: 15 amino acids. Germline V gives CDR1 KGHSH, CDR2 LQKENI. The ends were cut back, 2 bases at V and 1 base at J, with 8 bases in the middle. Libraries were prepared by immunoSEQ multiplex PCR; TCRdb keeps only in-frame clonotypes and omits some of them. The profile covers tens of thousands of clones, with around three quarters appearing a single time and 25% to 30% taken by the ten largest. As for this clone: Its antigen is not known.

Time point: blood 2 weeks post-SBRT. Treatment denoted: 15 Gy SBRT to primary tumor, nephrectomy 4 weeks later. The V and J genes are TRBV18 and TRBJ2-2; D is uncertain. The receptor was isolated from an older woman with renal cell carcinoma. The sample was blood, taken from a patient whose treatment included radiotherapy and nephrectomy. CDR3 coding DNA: TGTGCCAGCTCACCAACTGCCGAGAACACCGGGGAGCTGTTTTTT. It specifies CASSPTAENTGELFF.